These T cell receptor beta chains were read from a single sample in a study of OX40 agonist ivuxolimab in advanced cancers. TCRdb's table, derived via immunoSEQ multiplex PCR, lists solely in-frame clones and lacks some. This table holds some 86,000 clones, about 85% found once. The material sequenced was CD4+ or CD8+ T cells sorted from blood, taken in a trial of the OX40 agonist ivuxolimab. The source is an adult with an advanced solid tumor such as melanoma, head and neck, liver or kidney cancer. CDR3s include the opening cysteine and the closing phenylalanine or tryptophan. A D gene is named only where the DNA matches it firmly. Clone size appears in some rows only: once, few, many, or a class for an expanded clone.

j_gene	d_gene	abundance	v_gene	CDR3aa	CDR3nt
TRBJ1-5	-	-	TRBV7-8	CASSLEPRNSPSNQPQHF	TGTGCCAGCAGCTTGGAGCCGAGAAATTCCCCTAGCAATCAGCCCCAGCATTTT
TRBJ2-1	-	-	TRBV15	CATSRAVSREQFF	TGTGCCACCAGCAGAGCCGTCTCCCGGGAGCAGTTCTTC
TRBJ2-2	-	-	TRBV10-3	CAISPRGANTGELFF	TGTGCCATCAGCCCCCGGGGGGCAAACACCGGGGAGCTGTTTTTT
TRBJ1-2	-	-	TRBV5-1	CASSPVGGADYGYTF	TGCGCCAGCAGCCCCGTCGGGGGAGCGGACTATGGCTACACCTTC
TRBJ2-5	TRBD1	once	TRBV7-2	CASSFGAGGAAETQYF	TGTGCCAGCAGCTTTGGGGCAGGGGGCGCGGCGGAGACCCAGTACTTC
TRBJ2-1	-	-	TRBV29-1	CSLSRGGGGEQFF	TGCAGCCTTTCCAGGGGGGGAGGTGGTGAGCAGTTCTTC
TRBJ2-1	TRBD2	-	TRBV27	CASTSGSSYNEQFF	TGTGCCAGTACTAGCGGGAGCTCCTACAATGAGCAGTTCTTC
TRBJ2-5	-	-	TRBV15	CATSKGPGVGETQYF	TGTGCCACCAGCAAGGGGCCGGGGGTTGGCGAGACCCAGTACTTC
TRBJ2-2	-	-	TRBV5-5	CASSLALLGRAGELFF	TGTGCCAGCAGCTTGGCCTTACTAGGACGAGCCGGGGAGCTGTTTTTT
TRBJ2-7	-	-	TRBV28	CASSLRPRSYEQYF	TGTGCCAGCAGTTTACGACCTCGCTCCTACGAGCAGTACTTC
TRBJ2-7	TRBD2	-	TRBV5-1	CASSLGTSEKYEQYF	TGCGCCAGCAGCTTAGGGACTAGCGAGAAGTACGAGCAGTACTTC
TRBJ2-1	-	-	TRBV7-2	CASSPSAESYNEQFF	TGTGCCAGCAGCCCCTCAGCGGAATCGTACAATGAGCAGTTCTTC
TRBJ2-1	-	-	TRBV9	CASSDLGVEQFF	TGTGCCAGCAGCGACCTAGGGGTAGAGCAGTTCTTC
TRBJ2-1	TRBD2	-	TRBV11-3	CASSLGGGLADLEEQFF	TGTGCCAGCAGCTTAGGAGGGGGACTAGCGGACCTCGAGGAACAGTTCTTC
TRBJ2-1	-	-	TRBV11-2	CASSSGAGYGEQFF	TGTGCCAGCAGCTCGGGGGCGGGGTACGGTGAGCAGTTCTTC